This T cell receptor beta chain originates from a study of blood T cell repertoires in COVID-19. Study overall: COVID-19 samples, acute and convalescent, were from the United States, Italy and Spain. PBMCs, B-cell-depleted T cells, or T cells provided the cDNA or gDNA that made up the material.

Method: immunoSEQ multiplex PCR; TCRdb's copy keeps in-frame clones and lacks some. The profile shows around 370,000 clones, more than 70% of them singletons. This clone occurred once. V lost 7 bases to trimming and J lost 7 bases, with 20 bases between them. Germline loops: CDR1 LNHDA, CDR2 SQIVND (reference sequence). The CDR3 extends over 15 amino acids. The rearrangement joins TRBV19 to TRBJ2-4; maybe TRBD2 (7 bases). Sequencing was performed on peripheral blood. The origin of this receptor is a woman in her 70s with COVID-19, enrolled during active disease. The CDR3 nucleotides read TGTGCCAGTATTGATCTCCGAGGGGGGGCGAACATTCAGTACTTC. It specifies CASIDLRGGANIQYF.